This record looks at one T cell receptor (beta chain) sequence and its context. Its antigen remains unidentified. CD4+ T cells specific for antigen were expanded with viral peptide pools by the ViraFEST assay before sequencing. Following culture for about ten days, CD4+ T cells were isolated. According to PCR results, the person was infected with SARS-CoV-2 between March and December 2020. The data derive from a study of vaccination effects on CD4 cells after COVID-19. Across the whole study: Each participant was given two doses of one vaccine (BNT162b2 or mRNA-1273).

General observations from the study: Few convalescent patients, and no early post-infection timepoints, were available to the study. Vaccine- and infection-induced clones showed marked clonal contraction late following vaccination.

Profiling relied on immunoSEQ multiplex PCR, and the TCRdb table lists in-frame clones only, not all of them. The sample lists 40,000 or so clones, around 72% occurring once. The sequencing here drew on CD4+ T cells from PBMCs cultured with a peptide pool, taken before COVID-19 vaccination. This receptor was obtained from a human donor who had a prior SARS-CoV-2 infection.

CDR3 amino acids: CSGTKLGGNTIYF. The CDR3 DNA reads TGCAGCGGTACAAAACTAGGGGGAAACACCATATATTTT. The chain combines TRBV29-1 with TRBJ1-3; D remains unclear. The germline V gene has CDR1 SQVTM and CDR2 ANQGSEA. The CDR3 is made up of 13 amino acids. Trimming removed 7 bases from V and 4 bases from J, with 14 bases in between.